The 18 T cell receptor beta chains given below trace back to one sample, sequenced in a study of human T cells and chemical hapten exposure. TCRdb re-analysed the RACE reads in MiXCR, keeping a single row per CDR3 protein. Here the sample spans tens of thousands of distinct CDR3 sequences, 8% to 13% being singletons. The sample's time point: patch test 2, 6 weeks after DPC sensitization. As to treatment: therapeutic diphenylcyclopropenone sensitization with weekly scalp DPC. The material sequenced was whole blood, taken in connection with sensitization to the hapten diphenylcyclopropenone (DPC). These receptors were taken from a middle-aged man with alopecia areata. Some clones in this sample may be carry-over from other donors' samples.

At least ten counts were recorded for this clonotype. The chain couples TRBV6-5 to TRBJ2-2; D not certain. CDR3 length: 13 residues. V lost 6 bases and J 6 bases, leaving 11 bases between the germline ends. From germline, CDR1 is MNHEY and CDR2 SVGAGI. CDR3 loop: CASSYTRAGELFF. CDR3 nucleotides: TGTGCCAGCAGCTACACCCGAGCCGGGGAGCTGTTTTTT.

In this sample, this clonotype turned up a few times. The J gene is TRBJ2-5, the V gene TRBV10-3; D might be TRBD1 (6 bases). Per germline, CDR1 ENHRY and CDR2 SYGVKD. The germline V and J ends were trimmed by 0 bases and 5 bases, with 13 bases remaining between them. CDR3 length equals 15 residues. CDR3 sequence (DNA): TGTGCCATCAGTGAGTCTCATGGGGGCGGTGAGACCCAGTACTTC. Its translation is CAISESHGGGETQYF.

This clonotype was found many times. The chain carries TRBV6-1 and TRBJ2-7; 10 nucleotides match TRBD2. Germline V gives CDR1 MNHNS, CDR2 SASEGT. V shed 0 bases, J shed 3 bases, and the junction held 2 bases outside the gene matches. This CDR3 has 15 amino acids. As DNA, the CDR3 is TGTGCCAGCAGTGAAGCTAGCGGGAGGATCTACGAGCAGTACTTC. This sequence encodes CASSEASGRIYEQYF.

The chain combines TRBV10-3 with TRBJ1-2, with 9 bases lining up with TRBD1. There are 13 residues in the CDR3. Germline V lookup: CDR1 ENHRY, CDR2 SYGVKD. Trimming took 6 bases from V and 2 from J; bases not matched to a gene: 1. The CDR3 here is CAIRGTGNYGYTF. DNA for the CDR3: TGTGCCATCAGGGGGACAGGGAACTATGGCTACACCTTC.

The rearrangement uses TRBV10-3 and TRBJ2-5; 7 nucleotides line up with TRBD1. Germline trimming cut 6 bases from V and 1 base from J; bases unmatched to any gene: 5. In germline, CDR1 is ENHRY, CDR2 SYGVKD. This CDR3 comprises 14 residues. The CDR3 nucleotides read TGTGCCATCAGGGGGACAGCCCTCCAAGAGACCCAGTACTTC. Protein product: CAIRGTALQETQYF.

This clonotype has a handful of counts. The chain carries TRBV7-3 and TRBJ1-6; TRBD1 might be the D (5 bases). The V gene's germline CDR1 is SGHTA and CDR2 FQGTGA. CDR3 length equals 15 residues. V gave up 5 bases and J gave up 10 bases, with 18 bases separating them. The CDR3 spells CASSQTGTRRSPLHF. DNA of the CDR3: TGTGCCAGCAGCCAGACCGGGACCCGTCGGTCACCCCTCCACTTT.

Many counts were recorded for this clonotype. The chain recombines TRBV9 with TRBJ2-7; 11 bases are shared with TRBD1. J gave up 2 bases and V 4 bases, and 8 bases lay outside the gene matches. Germline V gene data show CDR1 as SGDLS and CDR2 as YYNGEE. The CDR3 runs to 16 residues. CDR3 sequence (DNA): TGTGCCAGCAGCCGTTTATCGGGACAGGGGGCCTACGAGCAGTACTTC. It encodes CASSRLSGQGAYEQYF.

This clonotype showed up many times. The chain joins TRBV12-3 or TRBV12-4 to TRBJ2-7, with 8 bases that match TRBD1. V was pared by 6 bases and J by 0 bases, with 7 bases of the junction left unmatched. The CDR3 is made up of 15 amino acids. CDR3 coding DNA: TGTGCCAGCAGGCCACAGGGGGGAAGCTCCTACGAGCAGTACTTC. Translating gives CASRPQGGSSYEQYF.

The table lists this clonotype with many counts. The chain recombines TRBV7-2 with TRBJ2-1; D not certain. CDR3 length: 14 amino acids. V shed 5 bases and J shed 7 bases, with 15 bases lying between them. From germline, CDR1 is SGHTA and CDR2 FQGNSA. The CDR3 is CASSTGVGANEQFF. The CDR3 DNA follows: TGTGCCAGCAGCACCGGAGTGGGTGCAAATGAGCAGTTCTTC. The whole variable domain, filled in from reference TRBV7-2 and TRBJ2-1, reads GAGVSQSPSNKVTEKGKDVELRCDPISGHTALYWYRQSLGQGLEFLIYFQGNSAPDKSGLPSDRFSAERTGGSVSTLTIQRTQQEDSAVYLCASSTGVGANEQFFGPGTRLTVL.

This clonotype counts as medium-sized. The J gene is TRBJ2-6, the V gene TRBV9, with 11 bases aligning to TRBD2. The germline gives CDR1 SGDLS, CDR2 YYNGEE. V trimming: 0 bases; J trimming: 2 bases; junction bases outside the gene matches: 7. This CDR3 is built from 19 residues. CDR3 nucleotide sequence: TGTGCCAGCAGCGTAGAGATAGCGGGAGGGCCAGCTGGGGCCAACGTCCTGACTTTC. Translated, it gives CASSVEIAGGPAGANVLTF.

This clonotype appeared a few times. The chain links TRBV9 to TRBJ2-3, with unresolved D. The V gene lost 1 base and the J gene lost 0 bases, with 3 bases spanning the gap. CDR1 SGDLS and CDR2 YYNGEE come from the germline V gene. The CDR3 spans 13 residues. CDR3 protein: CASSVSSTDTQYF. The CDR3 nucleotides read TGTGCCAGCAGCGTAAGCAGCACAGATACGCAGTATTTT.

The V gene is TRBV7-9, the J gene TRBJ2-1, with 12 bases identical to TRBD2. This CDR3 region has 15 residues. The ends lost 6 bases at V and 5 bases at J; junction bases unmatched: 5. Per the germline V gene, CDR1 is SEHNR and CDR2 is FQNEAQ (reference sequence). This CDR3 is CASSPTSGRHNEQFF. DNA for the CDR3: TGTGCCAGCAGTCCGACTAGCGGGAGACACAATGAGCAGTTCTTC.

This clonotype was seen a single time. The V gene is TRBV6-1, the J gene TRBJ2-3; TRBD2 matches 12 bases. This CDR3 is built from 16 residues. The V segment lost 6 bases and the J segment 1 base; nucleotides outside the gene matches: 5. Germline lookup yields CDR1 MNHNS and CDR2 SASEGT. CDR3 protein: CASRARLAGGTDTQYF. DNA of the CDR3: TGTGCCAGCAGGGCAAGACTAGCGGGAGGCACAGATACGCAGTATTTT.

The rearrangement joins TRBV27 to TRBJ1-2, with D tentatively TRBD1 (5 bases). The CDR3 sequence is 15 residues long. Germline CDR1 and CDR2: MNHEY and SMNVEV (reference sequence). The V end was cut by 1 base, the J end by 5 bases, with 14 bases between. CDR3 amino acids: CASSLLGSGRYGYTF. The CDR3 DNA is TGTGCCAGCAGTTTATTGGGTTCGGGGCGATATGGCTACACCTTC.

This clonotype was seen a few times. The chain links TRBV11-2 to TRBJ2-6; no clear D gene. Germline V gene lookup returns CDR1 SGHAT and CDR2 FQNNGV. Trimming stripped 6 bases from V and 4 bases from J, with 22 bases between. CDR3 size: 18 residues. CDR3 protein: CASRPNIFSLGGANVLTF. CDR3 bases: TGTGCCAGCAGGCCTAACATTTTTTCCCTCGGGGGGGCCAACGTCCTGACTTTC.

This chain links TRBV5-6 with TRBJ2-1; no definite D call. The CDR3 contains 12 residues. The germline CDR1 and CDR2 sequences are SGHDT and YYEEEE. Trimming shortened V by 5 bases and J by 6 bases, and 9 bases separated the two germline ends. As DNA, the CDR3 is TGTGCCAGCAGTCGGACCCTCAATGAGCAGTTCTTC. It encodes CASSRTLNEQFF.

In this sample, this clonotype turned up once. The CDR3 sequence is CASGSTTYNEQFF. The CDR3 bases are TGTGCCAGCGGGTCGACTACCTACAATGAGCAGTTCTTC. The chain couples TRBV13 to TRBJ2-1, with a possible D match to TRBD2 (5 bases). V gave up 8 bases and J gave up 2 bases, with 10 bases separating them. The CDR3 loop spans 13 amino acids. Looked up from germline, CDR1 is PRHDT and CDR2 is FYEKMQ (reference sequence).

This clonotype was detected only a few times. The junction shows a germline mismatch at one end, possibly a read error. This chain connects TRBV12-3 or TRBV12-4 to TRBJ2-1; 11 bases match TRBD2. CDR3 length: 16 residues. CDR3 bases: TGTGCCAGCAGGGGGCTATATGGTAGCGGGAGGGTCCTAGAGATCTTC. It encodes CASRGLYGSGRVLEIF.